These 3 T cell receptor beta chains share one sample of origin, sequenced in a study of T cell repertoires in cytomegalovirus infection. No antigen has been identified for these receptors. Using its own MiXCR run on the reads, TCRdb lists one record per CDR3 protein. The sample contains 340,000 or so distinct CDR3 sequences, more than 20% of which appear only once. The sample here was cultured PBMCs, taken from culture after CMV antigen stimulation. The source of these receptors is a human donor in good health (CMV status not recorded). Some clones in this sample may be carry-over from other donors' samples.

This sequence joins TRBV6-2 or TRBV6-3 and TRBJ2-1; 8 bases are shared with TRBD2. The V segment lost 5 bases and the J segment 5 bases; nucleotides outside the gene matches: 14. Germline V gene lookup returns CDR1 MNHEY and CDR2 SVGEGT. The CDR3 extends over 17 amino acids. The CDR3 protein is CASSPTSPSGPNNEQFF. The CDR3 region has the DNA TGTGCCAGCAGTCCCACCTCCCCTAGCGGGCCAAACAATGAGCAGTTCTTC.

The V call is TRBV24-1, the J call TRBJ2-1, with 13 bases aligning to TRBD2. Germline assignment: CDR1 KGHDR and CDR2 SFDVKD. The CDR3 is 16 amino acids. V trimming: 3 bases; J trimming: 7 bases; junction bases outside the gene matches: 5. In DNA, the CDR3 is TGTGCCACCAGTGATGGACTAGCGGGAGTACTTAATGAGCAGTTCTTC. Its translation: CATSDGLAGVLNEQFF.

This clonotype occurred a few times. The V call is TRBV14, the J call TRBJ2-1; D not certain. CDR3 length equals 14 residues. The germline V gene has CDR1 SGHDN and CDR2 FVKESK. Trimming stripped 5 bases from V and 0 bases from J, with 8 bases between. The CDR3 nucleotides are TGTGCCAGCAGCAGGACCAGCTCCTACAATGAGCAGTTCTTC. Amino acid sequence: CASSRTSSYNEQFF.